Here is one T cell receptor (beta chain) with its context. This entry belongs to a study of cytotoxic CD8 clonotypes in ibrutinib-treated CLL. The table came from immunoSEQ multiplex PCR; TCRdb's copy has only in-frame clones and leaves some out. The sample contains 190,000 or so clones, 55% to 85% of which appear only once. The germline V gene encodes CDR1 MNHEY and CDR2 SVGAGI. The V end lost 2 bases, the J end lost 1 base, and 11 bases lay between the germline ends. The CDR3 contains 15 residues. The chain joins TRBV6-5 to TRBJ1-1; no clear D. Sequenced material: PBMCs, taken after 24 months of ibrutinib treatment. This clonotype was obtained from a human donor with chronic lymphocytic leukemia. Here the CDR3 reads CASSYRPLQNTEAFF. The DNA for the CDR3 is TGTGCCAGCAGTTACCGACCCTTACAGAACACTGAAGCTTTCTTT.